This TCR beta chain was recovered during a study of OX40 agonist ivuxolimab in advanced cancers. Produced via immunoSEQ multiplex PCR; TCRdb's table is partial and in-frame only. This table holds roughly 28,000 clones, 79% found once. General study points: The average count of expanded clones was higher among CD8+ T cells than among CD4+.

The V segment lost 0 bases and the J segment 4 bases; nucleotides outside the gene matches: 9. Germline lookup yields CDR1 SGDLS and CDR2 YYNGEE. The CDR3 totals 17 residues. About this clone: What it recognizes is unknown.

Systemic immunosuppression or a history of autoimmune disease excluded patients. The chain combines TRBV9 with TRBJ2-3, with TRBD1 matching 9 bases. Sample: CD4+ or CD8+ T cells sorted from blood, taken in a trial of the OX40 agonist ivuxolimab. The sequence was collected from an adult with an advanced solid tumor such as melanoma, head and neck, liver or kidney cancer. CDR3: CASSVVGQGKGPDTQYF. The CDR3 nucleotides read TGTGCCAGCAGCGTAGTAGGACAGGGGAAGGGTCCAGATACGCAGTATTTT.